The TCR beta chain described here comes from a study of cytomegalovirus exposure and HLA in healthy donors. The CDR3 length is 15 residues. CDR1 MNHNY and CDR2 SVGAGI come from the germline V gene (reference sequence). J was trimmed by 8 bases and V by 3 bases; bases with no gene match: 9. Study-wide results and limits: Prior analysis indicated that the majority of TCR beta V segments exhibited productivity approximately 87% or approximately 30% of the time.

Note on this clone: Its antigen is not known.

PCR amplification relied on 60 Vbeta primers (plus 13 Jbeta primers). TCRdb keeps only in-frame clones here, not all; method: immunoSEQ multiplex PCR. Of some 200,000 clones detected, around 83% appear once; the ten largest clones hold more than 1.3%. The clonotype comes from a girl between 5 and 17 years old in good health and CMV-seronegative. The sample was PBMCs. The chain has TRBV6-6 and TRBJ2-1; 8 bases line up with TRBD2. CDR3 in DNA: TGTGCCAGCAGTTATAAGCGGGAGAACACCCATGAGCAGTTCTTC. Residues: CASSYKRENTHEQFF.